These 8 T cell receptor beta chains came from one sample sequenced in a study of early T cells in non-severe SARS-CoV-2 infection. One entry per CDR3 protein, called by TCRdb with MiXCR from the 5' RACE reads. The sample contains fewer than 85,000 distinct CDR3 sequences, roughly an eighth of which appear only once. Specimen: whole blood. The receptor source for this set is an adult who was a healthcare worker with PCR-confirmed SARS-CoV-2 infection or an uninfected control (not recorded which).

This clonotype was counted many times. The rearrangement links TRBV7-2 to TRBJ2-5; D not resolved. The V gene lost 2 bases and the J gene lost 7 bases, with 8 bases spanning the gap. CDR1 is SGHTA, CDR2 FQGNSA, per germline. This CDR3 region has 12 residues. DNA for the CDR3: TGTGCCAGCAGCTTATTAATCGGGACCCAGTACTTC. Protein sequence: CASSLLIGTQYF.

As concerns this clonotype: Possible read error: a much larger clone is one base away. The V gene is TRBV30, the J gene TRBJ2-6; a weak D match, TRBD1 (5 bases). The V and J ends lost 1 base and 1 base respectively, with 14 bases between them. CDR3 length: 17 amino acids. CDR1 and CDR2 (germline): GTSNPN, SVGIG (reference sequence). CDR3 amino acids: CAWSGGRASSGANVLTF. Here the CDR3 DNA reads TGTGCCTGGAGTGGGGGCAGGGCCTCTTCTGGGGCCAACGTCCTGACTTTC.

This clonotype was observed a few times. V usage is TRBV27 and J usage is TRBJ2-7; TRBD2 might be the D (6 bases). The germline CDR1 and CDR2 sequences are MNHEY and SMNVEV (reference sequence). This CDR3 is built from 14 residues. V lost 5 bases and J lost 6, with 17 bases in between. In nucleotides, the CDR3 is TGTGCCAGCAGTATCTACCGGGACTCGACCGAGCAGTACTTC. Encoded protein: CASSIYRDSTEQYF.

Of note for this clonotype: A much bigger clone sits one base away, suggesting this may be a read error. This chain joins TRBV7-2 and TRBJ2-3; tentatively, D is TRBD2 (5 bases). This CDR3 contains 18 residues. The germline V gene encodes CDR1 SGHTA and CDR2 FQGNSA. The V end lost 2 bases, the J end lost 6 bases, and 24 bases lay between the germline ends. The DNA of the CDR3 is TGTGCCAGCAGCTTATCCATTTGGGAGCGACCCCCGAGGGATACGCAGTATTTT. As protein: CASSLSIWERPPRDTQYF.

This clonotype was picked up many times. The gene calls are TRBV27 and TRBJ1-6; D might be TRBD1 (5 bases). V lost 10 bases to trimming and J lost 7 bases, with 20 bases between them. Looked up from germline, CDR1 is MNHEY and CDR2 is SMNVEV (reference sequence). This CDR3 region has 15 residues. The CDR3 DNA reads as TGTGCCACCCGGGGAACGGGACCGCGAAATTCACCCCTCCACTTT. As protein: CATRGTGPRNSPLHF.

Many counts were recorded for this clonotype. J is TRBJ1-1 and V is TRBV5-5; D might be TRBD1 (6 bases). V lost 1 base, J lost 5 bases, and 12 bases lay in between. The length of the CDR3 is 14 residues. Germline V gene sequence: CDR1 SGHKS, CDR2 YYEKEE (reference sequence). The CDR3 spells CASSLTGAWTEAFF. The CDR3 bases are TGTGCCAGCAGCTTGACGGGGGCCTGGACTGAAGCTTTCTTT.

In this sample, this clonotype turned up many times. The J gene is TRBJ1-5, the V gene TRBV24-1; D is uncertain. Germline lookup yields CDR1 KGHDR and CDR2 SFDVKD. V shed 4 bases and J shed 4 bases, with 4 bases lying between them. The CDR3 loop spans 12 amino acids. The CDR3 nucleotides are TGTGCCACCAGTGAGACAAATCAGCCCCAGCATTTT. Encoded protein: CATSETNQPQHF.

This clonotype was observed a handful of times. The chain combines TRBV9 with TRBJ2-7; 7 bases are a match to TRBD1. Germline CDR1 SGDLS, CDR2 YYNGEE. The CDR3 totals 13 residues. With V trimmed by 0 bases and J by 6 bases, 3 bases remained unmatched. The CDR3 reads CASSVETGVEQYF. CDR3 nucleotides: TGTGCCAGCAGCGTAGAAACAGGGGTCGAGCAGTACTTC.